This TCR beta chain was profiled in a study of blood T cell repertoires in COVID-19 (TCRdb year 2020). As for the study more broadly: Samples from collaborators originated in the United States, Italy and Spain and spanned both the acute and convalescent phases of COVID-19. The prospective study material was composed of cDNA or gDNA derived from T cells, B-cell-depleted T cells, or PBMCs. Samples were obtained from the ongoing ImmuneRACE study (first 160 participants) and from 1,200 or so subjects provided by 6 global collaborators. The dataset comprised deeply sampled blood TCRbeta repertoires from subjects exposed to, actively infected with, or recovered from COVID-19. The sample metadata nearly always contained a de-identified subject ID, COVID-19 status, age in years and sex. The repertoires were made available in a free public database intended to serve as a resource for research on the immune response to SARS-CoV-2. Where HLA class I and class II types were available, the types were taken from metadata supplied by the sample provider, not from assay-based typing. Findings and caveats that apply to the study as a whole: How much clinical and demographic metadata was included differed by source and by participant, and the metadata was provided uncurated.

A second Seattle source provided samples from volunteer blood donors who had recovered from COVID-19. The collaborating institutions used their own protocols to collect whole blood in K2EDTA tubes. For TCRbeta analysis, collaborators shipped samples as frozen whole blood, isolated PBMCs, or DNA extracted from either of those sample types. Relative to germline, V is missing 4 bases and J is missing 6 bases, with 9 bases of the junction outside any gene match. From the cysteine through the phenylalanine, the CDR3 covers 16 amino acids. The only DNA kept is the CDR3, 48 bases in frame from the first base. Taken from the germline V gene, the CDR1 and CDR2 loops are SGHRS and YFSETQ. TCRbeta CDR3 regions were amplified from genomic DNA by means of the immunoSEQ Assay, a bias-controlled multiplex PCR. Concerning the study's data processing: The number of nucleated cells in each sample was estimated from the amplification of reference gene primers within the assay. To quantify the absolute abundance of each unique TCRbeta CDR3 rearrangement, sequence reads were collapsed and filtered. For each sample, productive Simpson clonality was calculated as the square root of Simpson's diversity index over productive rearrangements. Sourced from immuneACCESS, this table was stored by TCRdb with only in-frame sequences that have V and J called. A share of the clones is absent; for the studies checked, an unresolved V gene accounts for under half, and the remainder has no known explanation. That table supplies the V and J calls and clone size; D and trimming were determined from the DNA. A total of some 270,000 clones appear in this sample, less than 90% of them only once. Together, the top ten hold 1.5% of the sample.

Concerning this clone: What antigen it recognizes has not been identified. Nothing much larger sits one base from this clone, and base qualities are not available.

The rearranged chain carries TRBV5-1 and TRBJ2-3; TRBD1 agrees with 12 junctional bases. The sample comprised peripheral blood. The sequence came from a woman aged 40 to 50 who had recovered from COVID-19. The sequenced DNA is TGCGCCAGCAGCCCCCCGGGACAGGGGGCGAAGGATACGCAGTATTTT. Protein translation: CASSPPGQGAKDTQYF.